One sample yielded the 12 T cell receptor beta chains listed below, sequenced in a study of HIV-infected children after antiretroviral therapy interruption. Described treatment: PENTA 11 planned treatment interruption arm or continuous ART arm. A 3' RACE protocol on RNA, with unique molecular identifiers, produced the TCR library. Each CDR3 protein gets one entry after TCRdb re-called the 3' RACE reads with MiXCR. The sample gives about 89,000 distinct CDR3 sequences, about 6.9% of which show up once; 1% to 1.3% is in the top ten. The sample here was CD45RA+ CD4+ T cells from PBMCs, pooled from several time points, taken from a donor given antiretroviral therapy, either interrupted or continuous. The sample's subset: naive CD4+ CD45RA+ CD45RO- T cells. These receptor sequences come from a pool of human donors with HIV.

This clonotype was observed a handful of times. The rearrangement joins TRBV6-5 to TRBJ2-7; 7 bases are shared with TRBD1. The CDR3 runs 14 residues. With V trimmed by 0 bases and J by 3 bases, 2 bases remained unmatched. Germline V gene lookup returns CDR1 MNHEY and CDR2 SVGAGI. The CDR3 protein is CASSYSGQHYEQYF. Written as DNA, the CDR3 is TGTGCCAGCAGTTACTCGGGACAGCACTACGAGCAGTACTTC.

This clonotype was counted at least ten times. This chain uses TRBV4-2 with TRBJ2-3, with 10 bases aligning to TRBD2. CDR1 is LGHNA and CDR2 is YNFKEQ in the germline V gene. Trimming at V came to 1 base and at J to 0 bases, leaving 4 bases not matched to a gene. CDR3 length: 17 residues. CDR3 bases: TGTGCCAGCAGCCAAGGGGCTAGCGGGGGTAGCACAGATACGCAGTATTTT. Encoded protein: CASSQGASGGSTDTQYF.

This clonotype was seen ten or more times. J is TRBJ2-7 and V is TRBV28; TRBD1 aligns across 7 bases. J was trimmed by 2 bases and V by 5 bases; bases with no gene match: 15. The CDR3 runs to 17 residues. The germline CDR1 and CDR2 sequences are MDHEN and SYDVKM. In DNA, the CDR3 is TGTGCCAGCAGTCTGATAAATTACAGGGGACCGACCTACGAGCAGTACTTC. Its protein product is CASSLINYRGPTYEQYF.

Many counts were recorded for this clonotype. The CDR3 is CASSTTGVDQPQHF. DNA for the CDR3: TGTGCCAGTAGTACGACAGGGGTGGATCAGCCCCAGCATTTT. The V gene is TRBV19, the J gene TRBJ1-5; 8 nucleotides align to TRBD1. V shed 4 bases, J shed 5 bases, and the junction held 4 bases outside the gene matches. Germline loops: CDR1 LNHDA, CDR2 SQIVND (reference sequence). The CDR3 totals 14 residues.

This clonotype was seen repeatedly, ten times or more. The chain uses TRBV9 and TRBJ2-5, with D tentatively TRBD1 (6 bases). This CDR3 has 14 residues. From germline, CDR1 is SGDLS and CDR2 YYNGEE. V was shortened by 2 bases and J by 1 base, with 9 bases between the two germline ends. CDR3 region: CASSVRGTQETQYF. The CDR3 region has the DNA TGTGCCAGCAGCGTCAGGGGAACCCAAGAGACCCAGTACTTC. Complete variable domain (other parts from reference TRBV9 and TRBJ2-5): DSGVTQTPKHLITATGQRVTLRCSPRSGDLSVYWYQQSLDQGLQFLIQYYNGEERAKGNILERFSAQQFPDLHSELNLSSLELGDSALYFCASSVRGTQETQYFGPGTRLLVL.

This clonotype has ten or more counts. The V and J genes are TRBV2 and TRBJ2-1; D remains unclear. Germline V gene lookup returns CDR1 SNHLY and CDR2 FYNNEI. The CDR3 consists of 13 residues. Trimming took off 8 bases at V and 6 bases at J, with 14 bases between the two ends. The CDR3 region has the DNA TGTGCCAGCCTGATCGTGACGGGCAATGAGCAGTTCTTC. Amino acids: CASLIVTGNEQFF.

This clonotype was seen at least ten times. The V and J genes are TRBV3-1 and TRBJ2-3, with D possibly being TRBD1 or TRBD2 (6 bases each). The V end was cut by 1 base, the J end by 2 bases, with 13 bases between. The CDR3 is 16 residues long. Germline V lookup: CDR1 LGHDT, CDR2 YNNKEL (reference sequence). CDR3 sequence (DNA): TGTGCCAGCAGCCAAGCAAGGGGGGCTATCACAGATACGCAGTATTTT. It specifies CASSQARGAITDTQYF.

In its sample, this clonotype was seen many times. This sequence joins TRBV6-5 and TRBJ1-6, with D perhaps TRBD1 (6 bases). Germline V CDR1 and CDR2: MNHEY, SVGAGI. The V gene lost 8 bases and the J gene lost 7 bases, with 9 bases spanning the gap. CDR3 size: 12 residues. CDR3 sequence reads: CASGGWNSPLHF. Written as DNA, the CDR3 is TGTGCCAGCGGGGGCTGGAATTCACCCCTCCACTTT.

Many counts were recorded for this clonotype. The J gene is TRBJ2-1, the V gene TRBV9; 13 bases agree with TRBD2. J was trimmed by 1 base and V by 5 bases; bases with no gene match: 12. Germline CDR1 and CDR2: SGDLS and YYNGEE. The CDR3 extends over 19 amino acids. CDR3: CASRATYGTSGTSYNEQFF. CDR3 DNA: TGTGCCAGCAGGGCAACCTACGGGACTAGCGGGACTTCCTACAATGAGCAGTTCTTC.

This clonotype was counted ten times or more. V gene TRBV10-3 combines with J gene TRBJ2-1; D may match TRBD1 or TRBD2 (5 bases each). This CDR3 is 14 amino acids long. The germline CDR1 and CDR2 sequences are ENHRY and SYGVKD. The V gene lost 11 bases and the J gene lost 13 bases, with 27 bases spanning the gap. The CDR3 region has the DNA TGTGCCTCGGGAACAGGCTACAATGATGCCCCTCAGTTCTTC. Translated, it gives CASGTGYNDAPQFF.

This clonotype was seen at least ten times. This sequence joins TRBV11-2 and TRBJ2-7; D call uncertain. Looked up from germline, CDR1 is SGHAT and CDR2 is FQNNGV. The CDR3 runs 14 residues. The germline V and J ends were trimmed by 1 base and 6 bases, with 13 bases remaining between them. The CDR3 DNA follows: TGTGCCAGCAGCTTAGGGAAAAGTTCTGGCGAGCAGTACTTC. Translation gives CASSLGKSSGEQYF.

This clonotype was recorded many times. J is TRBJ2-5 and V is TRBV10-3; D remains unclear. Trimming took 0 bases from V and 5 from J, leaving 10 bases between them. Germline CDR1 is ENHRY and CDR2 is SYGVKD. The CDR3 consists of 14 residues. The CDR3 nucleotides are TGTGCCATCAGTGAGTCTCCGGGCGGCGAGACCCAGTACTTC. As protein: CAISESPGGETQYF.